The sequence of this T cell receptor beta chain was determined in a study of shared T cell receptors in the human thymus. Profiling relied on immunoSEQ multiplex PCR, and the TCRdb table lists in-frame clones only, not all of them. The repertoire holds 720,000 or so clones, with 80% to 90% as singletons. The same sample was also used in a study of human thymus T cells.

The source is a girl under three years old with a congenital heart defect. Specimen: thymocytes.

The CDR3 nucleotides are TGTGCCAGCAGCTCCCCCCATGACAGGGGAAGCAATCAGCCCCAGCATTTT. Encoded protein: CASSSPHDRGSNQPQHF. The V and J genes are TRBV7-2 and TRBJ1-5, with 8 bases fitting TRBD1. The V and J ends lost 4 bases and 1 base, in that order; junction bases with no gene match: 9. The V gene's germline CDR1 is SGHTA and CDR2 FQGNSA. The CDR3 contains 17 residues. Looking up the rest from reference TRBV7-2 and TRBJ1-5 gives the full variable domain: GAGVSQSPSNKVTEKGKDVELRCDPISGHTALYWYRQSLGQGLEFLIYFQGNSAPDKSGLPSDRFSAERTGGSVSTLTIQRTQQEDSAVYLCASSSPHDRGSNQPQHFGDGTRLSIL.